Sequencing of this T cell receptor beta chain was carried out in a study of PD-1 blockade in classical Hodgkin lymphoma. The table came from immunoSEQ multiplex PCR; TCRdb's copy has only in-frame clones and leaves some out. The table has some 26,000 clones, around 85% seen once. About this clone: Antigen specificity is unknown.

Time point denoted: cycle 4 day 1 (C4D1), after less than 7 weeks of nivolumab. Autologous stem cell transplantation was followed by relapse in every patient, and brentuximab vedotin exposure varied. Magnetic negative selection purified CD4+ T cells from thawed PBMCs. This CDR3 is 17 amino acids long. Study-level findings and limits: At C4D1, TCR diversity had climbed significantly for CD4+ cells, though not for CD8+ cells.

Sequencing used CD4+ T cells from blood, obtained before the fourth cycle of nivolumab. V and J are TRBV7-5 and TRBJ1-2; TRBD1 is the table's D call and was not checked against the DNA. TRBV7-5 is tagged as a pseudogene. The sequence was collected from a human donor with classical Hodgkin lymphoma. DNA of the CDR3: TGTGTCAGAAGCCCGCGGACAGCTAAGAAGAAAAACTATGGCTACACCTTC. It encodes CVRSPRTAKKKNYGYTF.